Below are 19 T cell receptor beta chains sequenced from a single sample in a study of T-cell reconstitution after alpha-beta-depleted transplantation in children. The TCRbeta library was prepared with unique molecular identifiers. TCRdb reprocessed the PCR reads with MiXCR, giving one entry per CDR3 protein. The table has more than 450,000 distinct CDR3 sequences, roughly 18% seen once. Source: PBMCs from the stem cell graft donor, taken from the stem cell graft. Every receptor here comes from a human donor who donated a stem cell graft to a child with acute lymphoblastic leukemia.

In its sample, this clonotype was seen a few times. The CDR3 DNA follows: TGTGCCAGCAGTTTATCATTAGGTTTCACCGGGGAGCTGTTTTTT. This sequence encodes CASSLSLGFTGELFF. This rearrangement joins TRBV27 to TRBJ2-2, with no clear D. This CDR3 has 15 residues. The V and J ends lost 0 bases and 4 bases respectively, with 9 bases between them. CDR1 and CDR2 from the germline V gene are MNHEY and SMNVEV (reference sequence).

This clonotype was observed a handful of times. This rearrangement joins TRBV5-1 to TRBJ2-2; no clear D gene. Trimming shortened V by 7 bases and J by 6 bases, and 7 bases separated the two germline ends. This CDR3 comprises 11 residues. CDR1 and CDR2 (germline): SGHRS, YFSETQ. The CDR3 region is CASGDAGELFF. The CDR3 bases are TGCGCCAGCGGCGACGCCGGGGAGCTGTTTTTT.

The chain joins TRBV20-1 to TRBJ2-2, with D uncertain. This CDR3 spans 14 amino acids. From germline, CDR1 is DFQATT and CDR2 SNEGSKA (reference sequence). The V end lost 0 bases, the J end lost 4 bases, and 9 bases lay between the germline ends. CDR3: CSARDVLATGELFF. The CDR3 DNA is TGCAGTGCTAGAGATGTACTGGCCACCGGGGAGCTGTTTTTT.

This clonotype has a handful of counts. CDR3 loop: CSAVQGYEQYF. The CDR3, as DNA: TGCAGTGCTGTACAGGGCTACGAGCAGTACTTC. V and J are TRBV20-1 and TRBJ2-7, with a possible D match to TRBD1 (6 bases). Germline V lookup: CDR1 DFQATT, CDR2 SNEGSKA (reference sequence). Trimming shortened V by 5 bases and J by 3 bases, and 8 bases separated the two germline ends. This CDR3 is 11 amino acids long.

This chain links TRBV5-6 with TRBJ1-2; D may be TRBD1 (5 bases). CDR1 SGHDT and CDR2 YYEEEE come from the germline V gene. The CDR3 length is 14 residues. Trimming removed 0 bases at V and 3 bases at J, with 9 bases between. The CDR3 region has the DNA TGTGCCAGCAGCTTGGAGACAGAGTACTATGGCTACACCTTC. It translates to CASSLETEYYGYTF.

The J gene is TRBJ2-2, the V gene TRBV12-3 or TRBV12-4; 9 positions agree with TRBD2. This CDR3 contains 15 residues. V lost 6 bases to trimming and J lost 6 bases; unmatched junction nucleotides: 8. CDR3 sequence reads: CASSPYSGSPGELFF. For the CDR3, the DNA is TGTGCCAGCAGCCCCTATAGCGGGAGTCCCGGGGAGCTGTTTTTT.

J is TRBJ2-7 and V is TRBV5-6, with D maybe TRBD2 (6 bases). CDR1 is SGHDT, CDR2 YYEEEE, per germline. This CDR3 spans 14 amino acids. Trimming took off 0 bases at V and 7 bases at J, with 14 bases between the two ends. The CDR3 DNA is TGTGCCAGCAGCTTGGGCTGGAGGGTTGGTGAGCAGTACTTC. It encodes CASSLGWRVGEQYF.

The V and J genes are TRBV15 and TRBJ2-3, with 8 nucleotides matching TRBD2. The CDR3 contains 15 residues. Germline V lookup: CDR1 LNHNV, CDR2 YYDKDF (reference sequence). With V trimmed by 0 bases and J by 1 base, 0 bases remained unmatched. CDR3: CATSREAGGTDTQYF. In DNA, the CDR3 is TGTGCCACCAGCAGAGAAGCGGGAGGCACAGATACGCAGTATTTT.

The CDR3 region is CALSGTSGINEQFF. CDR3 sequence (DNA): TGTGCGTTATCTGGGACTAGCGGGATTAATGAGCAGTTCTTC. The chain links TRBV30 to TRBJ2-1, with 13 bases identical to TRBD2. Germline assignment: CDR1 GTSNPN and CDR2 SVGIG (reference sequence). This CDR3 is 14 amino acids long.

The chain combines TRBV14 with TRBJ2-1, with 10 bases lining up with TRBD1. Looked up from germline, CDR1 is SGHDN and CDR2 is FVKESK. The J segment lost 4 bases and the V segment lost 7 bases, leaving 7 bases of the junction unmatched. The CDR3 consists of 15 residues. CDR3 nucleotide sequence: TGTGCCAGCAACTTCGGACAGGGGGGTTACAATGAGCAGTTCTTC. Translated, it gives CASNFGQGGYNEQFF. Filled out from reference TRBV14 and TRBJ2-1, the complete variable domain reads EAGVTQFPSHSVIEKGQTVTLRCDPISGHDNLYWYRRVMGKEIKFLLHFVKESKQDESGMPNNRFLAERTGGTYSTLKVQPAELEDSGVYFCASNFGQGGYNEQFFGPGTRLTVL.

This clonotype was observed a few times. The chain carries TRBV6-4 and TRBJ1-5, with a possible D match to TRBD1 (6 bases). With 3 bases removed from V and 6 bases from J, the gap between germline ends came to 12 bases. Germline V gene data show CDR1 as MRHNA and CDR2 as SNTAGT. This CDR3 is 14 amino acids long. The DNA of the CDR3 is TGTGCCAGCAGTGAAGATGGGGGCACTCAGCCCCAGCATTTT. Translated: CASSEDGGTQPQHF.

This sequence joins TRBV7-8 and TRBJ1-4, with 8 bases aligning to TRBD1. The trim removed 0 bases at V and 2 bases at J, leaving 14 bases unmatched. The length of the CDR3 is 20 residues. Germline V CDR1 and CDR2: SGHVS, FQNEAQ. The CDR3 is CASSLAGDRIISETNEKLFF. In DNA, the CDR3 is TGTGCCAGCAGCTTAGCGGGGGACAGGATTATAAGTGAGACTAATGAAAAACTGTTTTTT.

A few counts support this clonotype. The CDR3 loop reads CASSPGDRIGTDTQYF. The CDR3 nucleotides are TGTGCCAGCAGTCCCGGGGACAGGATAGGCACAGATACGCAGTATTTT. This chain joins TRBV12-3 or TRBV12-4 and TRBJ2-3, with 8 bases fitting TRBD1. The CDR3 length is 16 residues. V was clipped by 5 bases and J by 1 base; unmatched bases: 8.

This clonotype turned up a few times. V usage is TRBV12-3 or TRBV12-4 and J usage is TRBJ1-5, with D maybe TRBD1 (6 bases). This CDR3 is 14 amino acids long. V was clipped by 5 bases and J by 6 bases, with 14 bases between them. The CDR3 nucleotides are TGTGCCAGCAGTACTACAGGGTTTGCTCAGCCCCAGCATTTT. As protein: CASSTTGFAQPQHF.

V gene TRBV20-1 combines with J gene TRBJ2-1; 7 bases align to TRBD1. Germline assignment: CDR1 DFQATT and CDR2 SNEGSKA (reference sequence). The CDR3 length is 13 residues. The junction had 9 bases not matched to a gene; V was cut back by 5 bases and J by 8 bases. As DNA, the CDR3 is TGCAGTGCTCCCCGGGACAGTAACTATGAGCAGTTCTTC. It codes for CSAPRDSNYEQFF.

The V gene is TRBV5-1, the J gene TRBJ2-1; D unresolved. The CDR3 is 13 amino acids. Germline V gives CDR1 SGHRS, CDR2 YFSETQ. Trimming left V 0 bases short and J 6 bases short, with 7 bases between. In DNA, the CDR3 is TGCGCCAGCAGCTTGGCCCAAAGCAATGAGCAGTTCTTC. It yields the protein CASSLAQSNEQFF.

This clonotype showed up many times. The chain carries TRBV20-1 and TRBJ2-7; the match to TRBD2 covers 7 bases. The CDR3 runs 14 residues. The germline CDR1 and CDR2 sequences are DFQATT and SNEGSKA (reference sequence). The V and J ends lost 6 bases and 4 bases, in that order; junction bases with no gene match: 12. The CDR3 reads CSAALRDYWYEQYF. CDR3 bases: TGCAGTGCCGCGCTCCGGGACTATTGGTACGAGCAGTACTTC.

The chain is built from TRBV5-6 and TRBJ1-1, with D maybe TRBD1 (5 bases). The V gene's germline CDR1 is SGHDT and CDR2 YYEEEE. The CDR3 has 13 amino acids. Trimming took off 0 bases at V and 6 bases at J, with 9 bases between the two ends. Written as DNA, the CDR3 is TGTGCCAGCAGCTTGGTACAGGTCCCTGAAGCTTTCTTT. Translated: CASSLVQVPEAFF.

V and J are TRBV6-5 and TRBJ2-7; unclear D gene. Trimming removed 0 bases from V and 5 bases from J, with 17 bases in between. CDR1 and CDR2 (germline): MNHEY, SVGAGI. CDR3 length: 16 residues. In DNA form, the CDR3 reads TGTGCCAGCAGTTACTCGACCTTCCCAATCGGCCACGAGCAGTACTTC. This translates into CASSYSTFPIGHEQYF.